The rows below give T cell receptor beta chains drawn from one sample of a study of cytomegalovirus exposure and HLA in healthy donors. The data were produced by immunoSEQ multiplex PCR, yet TCRdb's version contains in-frame clones alone and is incomplete. The sample has roughly 190,000 clones, 60% to 85% seen once; the top ten hold around 1.4%. The sample consisted of PBMCs. These receptors originate from a girl between 5 and 17 years old in good health and CMV-seropositive. The CDR3 runs from the conserved cysteine through the conserved F or W. A D gene is named only where the DNA matches it firmly. Clone size is given for some rows only: seen once, a few or many times, or a class if the clone is expanded.

j_call v_call clone_size d_call cdr3_aa cdr3_nt
TRBJ2-4 TRBV19 NA NA CASSFTKNIQYF TGTGCCAGTAGCTTTACCAAAAACATTCAGTACTTC
TRBJ1-5 TRBV7-2 NA TRBD1 CASSSTGGSGQPQHF TGTGCCAGCAGCTCCACAGGGGGCTCAGGTCAGCCCCAGCATTTT
TRBJ1-1 TRBV5-4 NA NA CASSLEQGGPTEAFF TGTGCCAGCAGCTTGGAACAGGGCGGTCCCACTGAAGCTTTCTTT
TRBJ1-2 TRBV5-5 NA NA CASSILPGENYGYTF TGTGCCAGCAGCATTCTGCCCGGGGAAAACTATGGCTACACCTTC
TRBJ2-2 TRBV4-1 NA NA CASSRQTRVETGELFF TGCGCCAGCAGCCGTCAAACGAGGGTCGAGACCGGGGAGCTGTTTTTT
TRBJ1-1 TRBV9 once TRBD1 CASSGRTGRSDTEAFF TGTGCCAGCAGCGGAAGGACAGGGCGGTCGGACACTGAAGCTTTCTTT
TRBJ2-7 TRBV19 once NA CASSTGHLGDEQYF TGTGCCAGTAGTACGGGTCACTTAGGGGACGAGCAGTACTTC
TRBJ2-7 TRBV6-1 few TRBD1 CASSRDRDYEQYF TGTGCCAGCAGCCGGGACAGGGACTACGAGCAGTACTTC
TRBJ1-1 TRBV10-3 few TRBD1 CAIRAGTGAVVGAFF TGTGCCATCAGGGCCGGGACAGGGGCCGTAGTCGGAGCTTTCTTT
TRBJ2-5 TRBV5-4 NA TRBD2 CASSSGGASRETQYF TGTGCCAGCAGCTCGGGGGGGGCTAGCAGGGAGACCCAGTACTTC
TRBJ1-2 TRBV30 once NA CAWSILTGSSYTF TGTGCCTGGAGTATTCTGACAGGATCGAGCTACACCTTC
TRBJ1-5 TRBV30 NA TRBD1 CAWGQGPNQPQHF TGTGCCTGGGGACAGGGGCCCAATCAGCCCCAGCATTTT
TRBJ2-2 TRBV4-2 NA NA CASSHEGFINTGELFF TGTGCCAGCAGCCACGAGGGTTTCATAAACACCGGGGAGCTGTTTTTT
TRBJ1-3 TRBV11-2 NA NA CASRYTGNTIYF TGTGCCAGCAGGTATACTGGAAACACCATATATTTT
TRBJ1-2 TRBV6-5 NA TRBD1 CASSYSFDRATDGYTF TGTGCCAGCAGTTACTCCTTTGACAGGGCCACAGATGGCTACACCTTC
TRBJ1-2 TRBV5-1 NA NA CASSLESGYGYTF TGCGCCAGCAGCTTGGAGTCAGGGTACGGCTACACCTTC
TRBJ2-5 TRBV5-4 NA TRBD2 CASSSGLAGEYF TGTGCCAGCAGCTCCGGACTAGCGGGAGAGTACTTC
TRBJ1-1 TRBV27 few TRBD1 CASSLSDRAYTEAFF TGTGCCAGCAGTTTATCCGACAGGGCCTACACTGAAGCTTTCTTT
TRBJ2-1 TRBV2 NA NA CASRTGTNYNEQFF TGTGCCAGCAGGACCGGGACAAACTACAATGAGCAGTTCTTC
TRBJ1-4 TRBV20-1 NA NA CSAKSEKLFF TGCAGTGCTAAGAGTGAAAAACTGTTTTTT
TRBJ1-3 TRBV28 NA NA CASRLRLGNTIYF TGTGCCAGCAGGTTACGACTCGGAAACACCATATATTTT
TRBJ2-3 TRBV6-1 NA TRBD2 CASSGGGAADTQYF TGTGCCAGCAGTGGCGGGGGGGCGGCAGATACGCAGTATTTT
TRBJ1-2 TRBV7-2 NA TRBD1 CASSRNLADRVYGYTF TGTGCCAGCAGCCGTAACCTCGCGGACAGGGTCTATGGCTACACCTTC
TRBJ2-7 TRBV7-2 NA NA CASSLASGSSYEQYF TGTGCTAGCAGCTTAGCGAGCGGGTCCTCCTACGAGCAGTACTTC
TRBJ1-2 TRBV5-5 NA NA CASSLASVGQSFYGYTF TGTGCCAGCAGCTTGGCCAGTGTTGGCCAAAGTTTCTATGGCTACACCTTC
TRBJ2-5 TRBV30 NA TRBD2 CAWKGGLAAWGTQYF TGTGCCTGGAAGGGGGGACTAGCGGCTTGGGGGACCCAGTACTTC
TRBJ2-5 TRBV7-9 NA NA CASSLAEAGTQETQYF TGTGCCAGCAGCTTAGCAGAAGCCGGGACACAAGAGACCCAGTACTTC